Shown below are 4 T cell receptor beta chains from a single sample sequenced in a study of blood T cell repertoires in COVID-19. Repertoires were generated with immunoSEQ multiplex PCR, while TCRdb's copy carries only in-frame clones and drops some. In the table there are about 360,000 clones, more than 85% of which are singletons. The sample consisted of peripheral blood. These receptors came from a human donor in a cohort sampled during active COVID-19.

The chain is built from TRBV7-9 and TRBJ2-1, with D maybe TRBD2 (5 bases). Trimming left V 2 bases short and J 6 bases short, with 17 bases between. The CDR3 is 16 residues long. CDR1 and CDR2 (germline): SEHNR, FQNEAQ (reference sequence). The CDR3 spells CASSLKPASSGNEQFF. In nucleotides, the CDR3 is TGTGCCAGCAGCTTAAAACCGGCTAGCAGCGGCAATGAGCAGTTCTTC.

This rearrangement joins TRBV19 to TRBJ2-1; D perhaps matches TRBD2 (7 bases). In germline, CDR1 is LNHDA, CDR2 SQIVND (reference sequence). V dropped 5 bases and J dropped 5 bases, with 13 bases sitting between them. The CDR3 is made up of 14 amino acids. The CDR3: CASSEGGAHNEQFF. Here the CDR3 DNA reads TGTGCCAGTAGTGAGGGGGGGGCCCACAATGAGCAGTTCTTC.

The CDR3, as DNA: TGTGCCAGCAGCAAAGGCGGTCGACAGGGCCCGAACACCGGGGAGCTGTTTTTT. This encodes CASSKGGRQGPNTGELFF. This rearrangement joins TRBV21-1 to TRBJ2-2; TRBD1 was called by the table and not checked on the DNA. TRBV21-1 is labeled a pseudogene. The CDR3 runs to 18 residues.

The chain carries TRBV9 and TRBJ2-3; TRBD2 agrees at 7 bases. Looked up from germline, CDR1 is SGDLS and CDR2 is YYNGEE. This CDR3 has 20 amino acids. Trimming took 3 bases from V and 2 from J; bases not matched to a gene: 21. The CDR3 DNA sequence: TGTGCCAGCAGCGACCCGAAGGGGCGGGGGTCCAACGACTTCACAGATACGCAGTATTTT. Protein sequence: CASSDPKGRGSNDFTDTQYF.